The rows below give T cell receptor beta chains drawn from one sample of a study of naive and memory T cell subsets. Via MiXCR, TCRdb re-called the UMI-ligation and nested PCR reads, giving one row per CDR3 protein. The sample lists under 150,000 distinct CDR3 sequences, about a sixth occurring once. The specimen sequenced was naive CD4+ T cells from blood. These receptor sequences come from a human donor in good health. Each CDR3 is given with its conserved first and last residue. A D gene is named only where the DNA matches it firmly. Expanded clones get a size class; other rows say once, few or many, or leave the size out.

TRBV25-1	-	TRBJ2-2	TRBD2	TGTGCCAGCAGTGAATTCGGTGGTAGCGGGAGGGCCCGTAACACCGGGGAGCTGTTTTTT	CASSEFGGSGRARNTGELFF
TRBV5-1	-	TRBJ2-7	-	TGCGCCAGCAGCTACGGGACACCCGGCGACGAGCAGTACTTC	CASSYGTPGDEQYF
TRBV14	few	TRBJ2-1	TRBD2	TGTGCCAGCAGCCAATTTACGGGAGGGCCCCAGGAGCAGTTCTTC	CASSQFTGGPQEQFF
TRBV28	-	TRBJ2-7	-	TGTGCCAGCACTGCGGGTAACTACGAGCAGTACTTC	CASTAGNYEQYF
TRBV6-2/TRBV6-3	few	TRBJ2-1	TRBD2	TGTGCCAGCAGTTACTCGAGTAGCGGGAGATTCCCCTCCCGGGATGAGCAGTTCTTC	CASSYSSSGRFPSRDEQFF
TRBV20-1	few	TRBJ2-7	-	TGCAGTGCTAACGGCCATTCGGGCGAGCAGTACTTC	CSANGHSGEQYF
TRBV12-3/TRBV12-4	-	TRBJ1-5	TRBD1	TGTGCCAGCAGTTTAGGGACAGGGAGTTTTAATCAGCCCCAGCATTTT	CASSLGTGSFNQPQHF
TRBV18	few	TRBJ1-6	TRBD1	TGTGCCAGCTCACCACCGGAACAGGGGGCTGGGCCCCTCCACTTT	CASSPPEQGAGPLHF
TRBV5-5	few	TRBJ1-1	-	TGTGCCAGCAGCTTTAGGGTATCAACGGAGATGGGAGCTTTCTTT	CASSFRVSTEMGAFF
TRBV5-6	many	TRBJ2-2	TRBD2	TGTGCCAGCAGCTTCCTAGCGGGAGGCTACACCGGGGAGCTGTTTTTT	CASSFLAGGYTGELFF
TRBV20-1	few	TRBJ2-7	-	TGCAGTGCTAGAGGTTTGACAGGATGGTTAGTTTACTTC	CSARGLTGWLVYF
TRBV21-1	few	TRBJ2-2	-	TGTGCCAGCAGCAAAGAGTGCCGGCCGGGAGGGCGATGCACCGGGGAGCTGTTTTTT	CASSKECRPGGRCTGELFF
TRBV7-9	few	TRBJ1-1	TRBD1	TGTGCCAGCAGCATCAACCCGGGACAGGGGGTTGCAGCTTTCTTT	CASSINPGQGVAAFF
TRBV5-1	-	TRBJ2-5	TRBD1	TGCGCCAGCAGTCCGGGACAGAGGGAGACCCAGTACTTC	CASSPGQRETQYF
TRBV6-5	-	TRBJ1-2	-	TGTGCCAGCAGTTACACGGAAATTAACTATGGCTACACCTTC	CASSYTEINYGYTF
TRBV7-9	-	TRBJ2-7	-	TGTGCCAGCAGCTTAGGACCCGGGACTTCAAGCTTC	CASSLGPGTSSF
TRBV7-2	-	TRBJ1-2	-	TGTGCCAGCAGCTTAGCAGGGCCCGCTCAACTCTTC	CASSLAGPAQLF
TRBV6-2/TRBV6-3	few	TRBJ1-1	-	TGTGCCAGCAGTTACTTGACAGCTGACACTGAAGCTTTCTTT	CASSYLTADTEAFF
TRBV20-1	few	TRBJ2-3	TRBD1	TGCAGTGCTAGAGATACCGGGACAGGGGGCGCGGATACGCAGTATTTT	CSARDTGTGGADTQYF
TRBV4-3	-	TRBJ2-1	TRBD2	TGCGCCAGCAGCCAAGACGCAGCGGGAGGGCCTTTCGTCGGGAATGAGCAGTTCTTC	CASSQDAAGGPFVGNEQFF
TRBV5-1	many	TRBJ2-3	TRBD2	TGCGCCAGCAGCGTGGGGACTAGCGGAACTAGCACAGATACGCAGTATTTT	CASSVGTSGTSTDTQYF
TRBV7-2	few	TRBJ2-6	-	TGTGCCACCGGCTTTTTTGTGGGGGCTGGGGCCAACGTCCTGACTTTC	CATGFFVGAGANVLTF
TRBV10-3	-	TRBJ2-3	TRBD2	TGTGCCATCAGTGCCCCCCGGGAGGCAGATACGCAGTATTTT	CAISAPREADTQYF
TRBV6-2/TRBV6-3	-	TRBJ1-2	TRBD1	TGTGCCAGCAGAATGGACAGGGAAACATCCGGCTACACCTTC	CASRMDRETSGYTF
TRBV5-6	few	TRBJ2-6	-	TGTGCCAGCAGCTTGAGGGGGGGCGCGACTTGGGGGGCCAACGTCCTGACTTTC	CASSLRGGATWGANVLTF
TRBV11-2	-	TRBJ2-5	-	TGTGCCAGCAGCACCAGCCGAGGAGAAGAGACCCAGTACTTC	CASSTSRGEETQYF
TRBV12-3/TRBV12-4	few	TRBJ2-1	-	TGTGCCAGCAGTTTAGGGGGGGGCACCCCGGAGCAGTTCTTC	CASSLGGGTPEQFF
TRBV30	few	TRBJ2-5	TRBD2	TGTGCCTGGAGTCAGGGACTAGCGGGATCGGAGACCCAGTACTTC	CAWSQGLAGSETQYF
TRBV6-7	few	TRBJ1-4	-	TGTGCCAGCAGTATGTACTGGTCGGGAGGGCATAATGAAAAACTGTTTTTT	CASSMYWSGGHNEKLFF
TRBV28	few	TRBJ2-7	TRBD2	TGTGCCAGCAGTTCTGAAGCGGGAGGGACCCACGAGCAGTACTTC	CASSSEAGGTHEQYF
TRBV4-2	-	TRBJ2-1	-	TGTGCCAGCAGCCAAGAAGGGCGTGATGAGCAGTTCTTC	CASSQEGRDEQFF
TRBV27	many	TRBJ2-1	TRBD2	TGTGCCAGCAGTTTACCTAGCGGGAGCTCCTACAATGAGCAGTTCTTC	CASSLPSGSSYNEQFF
TRBV7-3	-	TRBJ2-3	TRBD2	TGTGCCAGCAGCCGAGCCCTAGCGGGGAGCACAGATACGCAGTATTTT	CASSRALAGSTDTQYF
TRBV10-2	-	TRBJ1-1	-	TGCGCCAGCAGTGAGTCGATTCTCGGCTCCATGAACACTGAAGCTTTCTTT	CASSESILGSMNTEAFF
TRBV2	-	TRBJ2-3	-	TGTGCCAGCAAAGACCGGGGAGATACGCAGTATTTT	CASKDRGDTQYF
TRBV20-1	-	TRBJ2-1	TRBD2	TGCAGTGCTAGAGTGGCGGGAGGGGCCCCCTCCTACAATGAGCAGTTCTTC	CSARVAGGAPSYNEQFF
TRBV29-1	many	TRBJ2-1	TRBD2	TGCAGCGGCCATACCACTAGCGGGGTCTCCGTCTTC	CSGHTTSGVSVF
TRBV6-5	few	TRBJ1-1	-	TGTGCCAGCAGTTCCAGGGATCGAGAAGCTTTCTTT	CASSSRDREAFF
TRBV15	few	TRBJ1-5	-	TGTGCCACCAGCAGAGTCGTAGCAGGCAATCAGCCCCAGCATTTT	CATSRVVAGNQPQHF
TRBV29-1	few	TRBJ1-5	-	TGCAGCGTGGAGGATGGGGTCAATCAGCCCCAGCATTTT	CSVEDGVNQPQHF
TRBV11-2	few	TRBJ2-6	-	TGTGCCAGCAGCTTAGCGGATCGGCCCAACTCTGGGGCCAACGTCCTGACTTTC	CASSLADRPNSGANVLTF
TRBV6-6	-	TRBJ1-6	-	TGTGCCAGCAGTTACCCTGATTCACCCCTCCACTTT	CASSYPDSPLHF
TRBV11-3	few	TRBJ2-5	-	TGTGCCAGCAGCTTAGGAAAAAGGGGCCAAGAGACCCAGTACTTC	CASSLGKRGQETQYF
TRBV7-8	-	TRBJ1-2	-	TGTGCCAGCAGCTTAGCGCGGGCAGCTGAATACTATGGCTACACCTTC	CASSLARAAEYYGYTF
TRBV10-3	-	TRBJ2-7	-	TGTGCCATCAGTGAGTCTCGGACCCGTTCCTACGAGCAGTACTTC	CAISESRTRSYEQYF